The source of this TCR beta chain is a study of shared clonotypes between healthy human individuals (dated by TCRdb to 2020 to 2021). Background for the entire study: A few men and two women, aged 18 to 49 years, made up the cohort. For each donor, CD4 naive and CD4 memory were each given three plates, CD8 naive was given two plates, and CD8 memory was given one plate. Blood TCR repertoires of 5 or 6 healthy adults were deeply sequenced to estimate repertoire size and the extent of clonotype sharing between individuals. To increase sequencing depth and limit assay-specific biases, TCR repertoire library preparation and sequencing were carried out by different laboratories using diverse techniques. Leukapheresis yielded between about 0.94 and 10 billion PBMCs per donor.

The donors were healthy, HIV-negative adults who had no recently reported acute infections or vaccinations. Every donor was a Caucasian adult living in Nashville, Tennessee, USA. Magnetic negative selection was used to enrich CD4+ T cells, after which naive cells were positively selected on CD45RA and the negative fraction became the memory subset. Blood was collected by leukapheresis, and PBMCs were isolated by Ficoll-Histopaque density gradient centrifugation and then cryopreserved in liquid nitrogen vapor phase. Analytical flow cytometry was used to check the purity and quantity of each magnetically sorted T cell population. Genomic DNA was isolated from every sorted fraction and measured by UV absorbance on a Nanodrop 2000c. Using the deep immunoSEQ assay, TCR CDR3 regions were amplified from genomic DNA by multiplex PCR. For each cell subset, the extracted genomic DNA was distributed evenly across all wells of several immunoSEQ 96-well plates, and each plate served as one replicate. For sorted subsets, 200 to 250 ng genomic DNA, equal to about 30,000 T cell genomes, was loaded into each replicate PCR. The purified libraries were quantified using a Qubit 3.0 fluorometer, sized with a Bioanalyzer 2100, and then quantified again using the KAPA Library Quantification kit. Every immunoSEQ 96-well plate was sequenced on a separate single-read 150-cycle Illumina NextSeq 550 flow cell. The authors' pipeline ran thus. Because the immunoSEQ output included only junctional sequences and no quality scores, the filtering could not be the same as the filtering used for full-length reads. To assign V/J genes and CDR3, sequences were annotated using PyIR, a Python wrapper for IgBLAST v1.9, with IMGT germline references. Reads were removed for weak V/J assignments (E-value above 1e-6), missing CDR3, stop codons, out-of-frame junctions, or ambiguous translated residues. V3J clonotypes were defined as sequences sharing the same inferred V gene, J gene, and CDR3 amino acid sequence. Percentage overlap between repertoires was calculated by dividing the number of shared unique clonotypes by the size of the smaller repertoire. Three approaches were used to assess repertoire richness: RTK rarefaction, the Chao1 estimator, and Recon v2.1 estimates of unobserved clonotypes. Generation probabilities were computed with OLGA for all TCRbeta clonotypes obtained by the gDNA method from four donors. The clones in this table, taken by TCRdb from immuneACCESS, are in-frame only. Not every clone is retained; where verified, under half of the shortfall comes from an unresolved V gene, and the cause of the rest is unknown. That table gives V, J and clone size, and the DNA gave D and trimming. Counted in this sample were approximately 320,000 clones; less than 85% of them appeared once. 10% of the sample is taken by the ten largest.

Concerning this clone itself: Its cognate antigen has yet to be identified. No base-level quality is on record; no much larger clone is a single base apart.

General findings and caveats noted by the study authors: Across a few donors, around 5% of naive CD4, around 3.3% of naive CD8, under 2.5% of memory CD4, and under 0.45% of memory CD8 clonotypes were shared. Based on pairwise subsampling, the degree of clonotype sharing among donors was expected to be affected by sequencing depth. Compared with non-shared clonotypes, clonotypes shared by all four sorted-subset donors had higher generation probabilities. The small number of donors limited the genetic and exposure-history diversity represented. Only blood was sampled, and tissue TCR repertoires likely differ from those in blood. Larger estimated clonotype richness was generally found for naive subsets than for memory subsets. Incomplete sequencing was indicated by rarefaction of sorted-subset datasets, despite the large sequencing depth.

The germline V gene sets CDR1 to SGHRS and CDR2 to YFSETQ. The cysteine opens and the phenylalanine closes a CDR3 of 13 amino acids. This entry keeps only the CDR3 DNA: 39 bases, framed from base 1. V gives up 3 bases and J gives up 9 bases, and the segment between their germline ends measures 13 bases. Sequenced material: memory CD4+ T cells sorted from blood. Interpreted using the paper, the cell subset or site label stands for: CD45RA-negative fraction. Recombination linked TRBV5-1 to TRBJ2-1; a tentative D call is TRBD1 (5 bases match). The receptor was isolated from a man aged 25 to 40 in good health. The encoded CDR3 is CASSSAGKSEQFF. The sequenced DNA is TGCGCCAGCAGCTCGGCAGGGAAGAGTGAGCAGTTCTTC.